Only a few counts were recorded for the clone carrying this T cell receptor beta chain. Its antigen is undetermined. This specimen comes from a study of identical twins. Findings of the study overall: An excess of low generation probability was shown by twin-shared out-of-frame alpha sequences. Without tracking the same donors, conclusions rested on cross-sectional statistical analysis.

MiXCR, run by TCRdb on the 5' RACE reads, gives a single entry per CDR3 protein. This sample has 700,000 to 950,000 distinct CDR3 sequences; 9% to 15% occur once, and the top ten carry 1.5% to 2%. The donor group consisted entirely of healthy Caucasians. This sample also belongs to another study, concerning yellow fever vaccine responses in identical twins.

This clonotype originated in a woman under 30 in good health. Sequenced material: PBMCs.

The CDR3 region has the DNA TGTGCCAGCTCAGTTACCGGGACTAGCGGTTACGAGCAGTACTTC. This encodes CASSVTGTSGYEQYF. The chain is built from TRBV18 and TRBJ2-7; 11 positions match TRBD2. The CDR3 consists of 15 residues. V was clipped by 5 bases and J by 4 bases; unmatched bases: 7. Looked up from germline, CDR1 is KGHSH and CDR2 is LQKENI.